The source of this T cell receptor (beta chain) is a study of T cell repertoires in cytomegalovirus infection. At the level of the study: Researchers turned to recently identified HLA-C-restricted CMV epitopes as well as well-studied HLA-B-restricted ones. It was the public TCR beta signatures that indicated both CMV infection and matching HLA type. Broader study findings: In two of eight donors, the top clonotype was HLA-C-restricted CMV-specific.

With regard to this clonotype: Its antigen is not known.

There are 15 residues in the CDR3. Trimming stripped 2 bases from V and 5 bases from J, with 16 bases between. Germline values: CDR1 MNHGY, CDR2 SAAAGT. In TCRdb, the reads were re-called with MiXCR into one record per CDR3 protein. The table lists approximately 730,000 distinct CDR3 sequences, almost 30% of them singletons. This receptor was identified in a human donor in good health (CMV status not recorded). Some clones in this sample may be carry-over from other donors' samples. The source material was cultured CD8+ T cells from PBMCs, sampled from culture after CMV antigen stimulation. The J gene is TRBJ2-7, the V gene TRBV6-8; maybe TRBD2 (6 bases). This chain's CDR3 is CASSYVEEGGHEQYF. CDR3 bases: TGTGCCAGCAGTTACGTGGAGGAGGGCGGACACGAGCAGTACTTC.